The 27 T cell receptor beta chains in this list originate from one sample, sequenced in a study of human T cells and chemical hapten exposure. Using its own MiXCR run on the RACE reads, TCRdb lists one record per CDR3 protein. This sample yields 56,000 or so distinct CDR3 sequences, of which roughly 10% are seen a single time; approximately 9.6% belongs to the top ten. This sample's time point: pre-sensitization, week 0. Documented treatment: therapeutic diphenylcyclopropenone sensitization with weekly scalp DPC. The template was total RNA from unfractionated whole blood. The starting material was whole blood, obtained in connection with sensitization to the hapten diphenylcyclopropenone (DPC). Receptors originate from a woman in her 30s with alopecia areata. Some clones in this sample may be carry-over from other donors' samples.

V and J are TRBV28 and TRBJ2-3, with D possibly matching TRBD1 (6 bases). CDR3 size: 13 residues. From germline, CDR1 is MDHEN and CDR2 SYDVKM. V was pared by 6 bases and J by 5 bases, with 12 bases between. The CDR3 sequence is CASSSQGKDTQYF. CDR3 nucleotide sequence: TGTGCCAGCAGCTCTCAGGGGAAAGATACGCAGTATTTT.

Written as DNA, the CDR3 is TGTGCCAGCAGCTTAGGGCCAGTGGGCAGCTCGAGCTCCTACGAGCAGTACTTC. It specifies CASSLGPVGSSSSYEQYF. The chain uses TRBV11-2 and TRBJ2-7, with D uncertain. The CDR3 has 18 amino acids. Germline values: CDR1 SGHAT, CDR2 FQNNGV. The V end was cut by 1 base, the J end by 0 bases, with 19 bases between.

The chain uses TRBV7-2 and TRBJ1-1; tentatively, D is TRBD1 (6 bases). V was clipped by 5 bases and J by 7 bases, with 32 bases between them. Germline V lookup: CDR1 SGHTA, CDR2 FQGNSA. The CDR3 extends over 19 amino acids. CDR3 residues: CASSTRRGGAMMRPSEAFF. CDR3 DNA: TGTGCCAGCAGCACGAGACGGGGGGGCGCAATGATGCGTCCCAGTGAAGCTTTCTTT.

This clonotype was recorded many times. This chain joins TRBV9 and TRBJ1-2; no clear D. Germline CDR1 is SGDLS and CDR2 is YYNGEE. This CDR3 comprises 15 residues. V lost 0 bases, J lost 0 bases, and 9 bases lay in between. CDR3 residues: CASSVGGSSNYGYTF. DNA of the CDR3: TGTGCCAGCAGCGTAGGAGGCAGCTCTAACTATGGCTACACCTTC.

Written as DNA, the CDR3 is TGTGCCAGCAGCCGCCGCCAGGGATACGAGCAGTACTTC. Encoded protein: CASSRRQGYEQYF. V usage is TRBV14 and J usage is TRBJ2-7; D may be TRBD1 (5 bases). V was shortened by 4 bases and J by 4 bases, with 11 bases between the two germline ends. The germline V gene encodes CDR1 SGHDN and CDR2 FVKESK. The CDR3 contains 13 residues.

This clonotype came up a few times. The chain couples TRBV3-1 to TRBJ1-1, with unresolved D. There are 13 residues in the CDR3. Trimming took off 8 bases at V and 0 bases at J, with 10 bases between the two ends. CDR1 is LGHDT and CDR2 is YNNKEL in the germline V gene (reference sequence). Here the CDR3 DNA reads TGTGCCAGCGGAAGAGATGTGAACACTGAAGCTTTCTTT. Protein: CASGRDVNTEAFF.

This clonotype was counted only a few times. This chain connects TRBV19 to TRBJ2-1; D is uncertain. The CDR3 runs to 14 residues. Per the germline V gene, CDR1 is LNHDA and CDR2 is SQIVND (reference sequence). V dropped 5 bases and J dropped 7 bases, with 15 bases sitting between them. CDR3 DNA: TGTGCCAGTAGTGTCCGAGGTCGTGGGAATGAGCAGTTCTTC. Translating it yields CASSVRGRGNEQFF.

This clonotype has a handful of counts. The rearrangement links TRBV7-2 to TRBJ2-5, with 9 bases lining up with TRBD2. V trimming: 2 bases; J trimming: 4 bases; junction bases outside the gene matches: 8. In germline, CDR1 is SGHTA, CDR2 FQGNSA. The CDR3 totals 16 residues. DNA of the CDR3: TGTGCCAGCAGCTTACGGGGCGGGGGGGCCGGAGAGACCCAGTACTTC. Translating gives CASSLRGGGAGETQYF.

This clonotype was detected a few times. CDR3 sequence reads: CASSSYLNTEAFF. The CDR3 DNA sequence: TGTGCCAGCAGCTCCTACCTGAACACTGAAGCTTTCTTT. The V call is TRBV7-2, the J call TRBJ1-1; D is unresolved. Germline lookup yields CDR1 SGHTA and CDR2 FQGNSA. Trimming took 4 bases from V and 0 from J, leaving 6 bases between them. The CDR3 has 13 residues.

The chain's CDR3 is CASSVSPQGRGRTDTQYF. CDR3 nucleotides: TGTGCCAGCAGCGTGTCACCCCAAGGGCGGGGGCGCACAGATACGCAGTATTTT. This sequence joins TRBV9 and TRBJ2-3, with D perhaps TRBD2 (7 bases). CDR1 is SGDLS, CDR2 YYNGEE, per germline. V lost 2 bases and J 1 base, leaving 20 bases between the germline ends. This CDR3 comprises 18 residues.

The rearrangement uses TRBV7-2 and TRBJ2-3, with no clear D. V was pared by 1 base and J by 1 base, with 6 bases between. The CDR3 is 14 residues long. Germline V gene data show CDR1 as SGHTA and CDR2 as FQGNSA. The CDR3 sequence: CASSLDQGTDTQYF. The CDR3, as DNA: TGTGCCAGCAGCTTAGATCAAGGCACAGATACGCAGTATTTT.

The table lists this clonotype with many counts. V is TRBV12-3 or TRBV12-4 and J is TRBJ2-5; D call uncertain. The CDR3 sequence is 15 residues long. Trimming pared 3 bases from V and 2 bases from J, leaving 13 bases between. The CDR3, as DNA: TGTGCCAGCAGTTTCGGCTTCTCTATTCAAGAGACCCAGTACTTC. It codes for CASSFGFSIQETQYF.

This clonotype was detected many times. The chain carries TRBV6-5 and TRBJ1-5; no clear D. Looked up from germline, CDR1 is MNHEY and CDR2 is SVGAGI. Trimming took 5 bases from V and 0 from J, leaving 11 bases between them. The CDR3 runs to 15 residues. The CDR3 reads CASSPLENSNQPQHF. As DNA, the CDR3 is TGTGCCAGCAGTCCCCTAGAGAATAGCAATCAGCCCCAGCATTTT.

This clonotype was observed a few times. The CDR3 nucleotides read TGTGCCAGCAGTGAGACTAGCGGGGGGTACAATGAGCAGTTCTTC. It encodes CASSETSGGYNEQFF. The rearrangement joins TRBV2 to TRBJ2-1, with 13 bases that match TRBD2. V lost 3 bases and J lost 4; bases outside the gene matches: 0. This CDR3 has 15 amino acids. CDR1 and CDR2 from the germline V gene are SNHLY and FYNNEI.

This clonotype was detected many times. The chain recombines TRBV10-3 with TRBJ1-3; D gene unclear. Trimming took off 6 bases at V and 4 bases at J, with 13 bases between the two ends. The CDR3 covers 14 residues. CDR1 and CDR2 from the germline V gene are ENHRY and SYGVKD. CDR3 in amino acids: CAIRRANEGNTIYF. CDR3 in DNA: TGTGCCATCAGGCGGGCCAATGAGGGAAACACCATATATTTT.

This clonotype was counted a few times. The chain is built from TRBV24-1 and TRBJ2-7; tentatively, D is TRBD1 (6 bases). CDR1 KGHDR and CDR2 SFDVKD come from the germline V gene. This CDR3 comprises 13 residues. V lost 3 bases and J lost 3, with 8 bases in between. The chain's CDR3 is CATSDTGFYEQYF. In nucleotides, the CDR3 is TGTGCCACCAGTGATACAGGGTTCTACGAGCAGTACTTC.

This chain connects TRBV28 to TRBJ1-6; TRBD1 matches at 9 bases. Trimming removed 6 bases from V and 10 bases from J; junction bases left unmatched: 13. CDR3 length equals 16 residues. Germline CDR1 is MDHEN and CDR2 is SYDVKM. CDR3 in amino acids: CASSPNRGRGVSPLHF. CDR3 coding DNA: TGTGCCAGCAGCCCGAACAGGGGGCGAGGGGTCTCACCCCTCCACTTT.

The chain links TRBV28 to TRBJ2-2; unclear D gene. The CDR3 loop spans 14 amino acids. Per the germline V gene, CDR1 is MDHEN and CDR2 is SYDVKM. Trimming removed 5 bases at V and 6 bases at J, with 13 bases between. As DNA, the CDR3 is TGTGCCAGCAGTCAACATGGGTCATCCGGGGAGCTGTTTTTT. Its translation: CASSQHGSSGELFF.

The CDR3 here is CASSPHRQKETQYF. CDR3 bases: TGTGCCAGCAGCCCTCACCGACAGAAAGAGACCCAGTACTTC. This chain connects TRBV11-2 to TRBJ2-5; maybe TRBD1 (5 bases). The CDR3 contains 14 residues. Trimming stripped 5 bases from V and 3 bases from J, with 13 bases between. Germline V gene sequence: CDR1 SGHAT, CDR2 FQNNGV.

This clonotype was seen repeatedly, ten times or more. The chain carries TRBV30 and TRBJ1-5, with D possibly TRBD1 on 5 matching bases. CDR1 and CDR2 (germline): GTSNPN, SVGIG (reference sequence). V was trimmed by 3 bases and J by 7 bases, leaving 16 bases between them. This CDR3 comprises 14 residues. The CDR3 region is CAWRPGTSGQPQHF. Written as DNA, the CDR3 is TGTGCCTGGAGGCCAGGGACTTCAGGGCAGCCCCAGCATTTT.

CDR3 DNA: TGTGCCACCAGTCTTCCGGGACAGGGAGCGACCGGGGAGCTGTTTTTT. Amino acids: CATSLPGQGATGELFF. The rearrangement uses TRBV15 and TRBJ2-2, with 9 nucleotides matching TRBD1. The junction had 10 bases not matched to a gene; V was cut back by 6 bases and J by 5 bases. The CDR3 contains 16 residues. Per the germline V gene, CDR1 is LNHNV and CDR2 is YYDKDF (reference sequence).

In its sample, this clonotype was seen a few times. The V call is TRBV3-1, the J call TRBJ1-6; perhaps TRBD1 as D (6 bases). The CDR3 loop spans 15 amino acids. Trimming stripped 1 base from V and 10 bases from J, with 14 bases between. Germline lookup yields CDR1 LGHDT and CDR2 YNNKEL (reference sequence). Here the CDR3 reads CASSQGTGSMSPLHF. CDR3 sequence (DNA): TGTGCCAGCAGCCAAGGAACAGGGAGTATGTCACCCCTCCACTTT. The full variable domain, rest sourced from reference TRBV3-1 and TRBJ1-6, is DTAVSQTPKYLVTQMGNDKSIKCEQNLGHDTMYWYKQDSKKFLKIMFSYNNKELIINETVPNRFSPKSPDKAHLNLHINSLELGDSAVYFCASSQGTGSMSPLHFGNGTRLTVT.

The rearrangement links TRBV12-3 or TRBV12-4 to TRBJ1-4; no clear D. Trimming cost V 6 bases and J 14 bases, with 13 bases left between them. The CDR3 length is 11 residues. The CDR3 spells CASSQRRGLFF. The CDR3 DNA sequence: TGTGCCAGCAGCCAGCGCAGAGGGCTGTTTTTT.

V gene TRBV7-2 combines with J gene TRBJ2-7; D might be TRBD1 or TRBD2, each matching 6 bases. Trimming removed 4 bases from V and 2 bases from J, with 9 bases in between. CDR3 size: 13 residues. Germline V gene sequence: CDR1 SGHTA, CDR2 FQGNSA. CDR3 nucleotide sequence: TGTGCCAGCAGCTGGGGGGCAACCTACGAGCAGTACTTC. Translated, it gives CASSWGATYEQYF.

In DNA form, the CDR3 reads TGTGCCAGCAGTATGCTGAAGGACTCTGGGGCCAACGTCCTGACTTTC. This encodes CASSMLKDSGANVLTF. The V call is TRBV6-5, the J call TRBJ2-6, with D hard to call. Germline V gene sequence: CDR1 MNHEY, CDR2 SVGAGI. The CDR3 is 16 amino acids. Trimming took off 5 bases at V and 0 bases at J, with 11 bases between the two ends.

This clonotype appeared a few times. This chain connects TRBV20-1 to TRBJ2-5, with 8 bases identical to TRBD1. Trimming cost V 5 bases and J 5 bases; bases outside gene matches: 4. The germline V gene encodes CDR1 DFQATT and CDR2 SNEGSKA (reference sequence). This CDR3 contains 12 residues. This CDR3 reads CSARTGTETQYF. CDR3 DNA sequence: TGCAGTGCTCGGACAGGGACCGAGACCCAGTACTTC.

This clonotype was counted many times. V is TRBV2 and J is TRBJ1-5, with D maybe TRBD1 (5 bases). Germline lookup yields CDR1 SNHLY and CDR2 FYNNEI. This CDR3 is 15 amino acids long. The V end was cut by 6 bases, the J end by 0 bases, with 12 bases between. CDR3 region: CASRGGGVSNQPQHF. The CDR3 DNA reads TGTGCCAGCAGAGGCGGAGGGGTTAGCAATCAGCCCCAGCATTTT.